Listed here are 3 T cell receptor beta chains from one sample, sequenced in a study of early T cells in non-severe SARS-CoV-2 infection. TCRdb passed the 5' RACE reads through MiXCR, listing each CDR3 protein once. The sample holds about 47,000 distinct CDR3 sequences; roughly 11% are singletons and the top ten take under 15%. The sequencing input was whole blood. These receptors were obtained from an adult who was a healthcare worker with PCR-confirmed SARS-CoV-2 infection or an uninfected control (not recorded which).

In its sample, this clonotype was seen many times. The CDR3 spells CASSLKTGDQPQHF. The CDR3 DNA is TGTGCCAGCAGCTTAAAGACAGGGGATCAGCCCCAGCATTTT. The chain links TRBV7-2 to TRBJ1-5; 8 nucleotides line up with TRBD1. The germline CDR1 and CDR2 sequences are SGHTA and FQGNSA. The CDR3 sequence is 14 residues long. V shed 2 bases, J shed 5 bases, and the junction held 2 bases outside the gene matches.

This clonotype has more than one count but fewer than ten. The chain uses TRBV12-3 or TRBV12-4 and TRBJ2-3; D call uncertain. V lost 7 bases and J 4 bases, leaving 15 bases between the germline ends. This CDR3 has 14 amino acids. The CDR3 DNA reads as TGTGCCAGCACCCTGGCAAGGGTCGCAGATACGCAGTATTTT. Translated: CASTLARVADTQYF.

V usage is TRBV6-6 and J usage is TRBJ2-5; D is undetermined. Per the germline V gene, CDR1 is MNHNY and CDR2 is SVGAGI (reference sequence). The CDR3 spans 14 residues. With 7 bases removed from V and 2 bases from J, the gap between germline ends came to 14 bases. The CDR3 coding sequence is TGTGCCAGCAACCCACTCGGATTTCAAGAGACCCAGTACTTC. Translated: CASNPLGFQETQYF.